This T cell receptor beta chain stems from a study of spatial heterogeneity in lung cancer. Overall study context: The approximately 70 donors had untreated early-stage non-small cell lung cancer.

This clonotype was observed many times. MiXCR, run by TCRdb on the 5' RACE reads, gives a single entry per CDR3 protein. The sample yields around 25,000 distinct CDR3 sequences, approximately 5.1% seen once. Specified time point: blood at routine non-recurrence follow-up after resection. This TCR was sampled from a female donor with early-stage non-small cell lung cancer. The sequencing used PBMCs, collected at follow-up.

The CDR3 spells CASSIEGLVETQYF. DNA for the CDR3: TGTGCCAGCAGCATCGAGGGGCTAGTGGAGACCCAGTACTTC. The chain has TRBV2 and TRBJ2-5; D may correspond to TRBD1 or TRBD2 (5 bases each). Germline CDR1 and CDR2: SNHLY and FYNNEI. CDR3 length: 14 residues. V was cut by 6 bases and J by 5 bases, with 16 bases left in between.